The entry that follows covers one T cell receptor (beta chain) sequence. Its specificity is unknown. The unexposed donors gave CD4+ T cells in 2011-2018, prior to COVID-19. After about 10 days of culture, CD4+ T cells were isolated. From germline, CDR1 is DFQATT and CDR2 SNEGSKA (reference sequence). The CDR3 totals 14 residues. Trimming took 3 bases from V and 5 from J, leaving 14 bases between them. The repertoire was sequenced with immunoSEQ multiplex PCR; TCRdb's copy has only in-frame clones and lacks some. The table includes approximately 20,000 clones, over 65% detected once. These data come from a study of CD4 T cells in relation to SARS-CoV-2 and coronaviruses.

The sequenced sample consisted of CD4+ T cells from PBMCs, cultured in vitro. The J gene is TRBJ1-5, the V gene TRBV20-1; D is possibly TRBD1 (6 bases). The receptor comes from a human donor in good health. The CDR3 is CSASSGEDYQPQHF. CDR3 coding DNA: TGCAGTGCTAGTTCAGGGGAGGATTATCAGCCCCAGCATTTT.